This T cell receptor (beta chain) is drawn from a study of T cells after yellow fever vaccination. Each CDR3 protein gets one entry after TCRdb re-called the 5' RACE reads with MiXCR. The sample lists a few hundred thousand distinct CDR3 sequences; about a sixth were seen once. V lost 2 bases and J lost 3, with 11 bases in between. Germline V gives CDR1 SGHTA, CDR2 FQGNSA. The CDR3 covers 14 residues. Sequenced here: PBMCs, sampled 5 to 6 days after the first yellow fever vaccination. The TCR was taken from a man aged 18 to 30 who received the YFV17D yellow fever vaccine. This rearrangement joins TRBV7-2 to TRBJ2-7; D is ambiguous. CDR3 sequence (DNA): TGTGCCAGCAGCTTACAGAGAGTTCGCTACGAGCAGTACTTC. Its protein product is CASSLQRVRYEQYF.